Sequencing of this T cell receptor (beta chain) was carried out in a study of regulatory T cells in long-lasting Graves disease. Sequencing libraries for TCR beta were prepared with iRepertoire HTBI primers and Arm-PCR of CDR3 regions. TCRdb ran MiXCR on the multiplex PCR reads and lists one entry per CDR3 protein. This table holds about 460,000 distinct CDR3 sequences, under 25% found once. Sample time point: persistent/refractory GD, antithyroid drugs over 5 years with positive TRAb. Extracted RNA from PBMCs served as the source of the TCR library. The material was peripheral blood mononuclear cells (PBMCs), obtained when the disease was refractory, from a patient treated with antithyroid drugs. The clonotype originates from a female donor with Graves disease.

Written as DNA, the CDR3 is TGTGCCAGCAAAGGTGGCCCCACTAGCTCCTACAATGAGCAGTTCTTC. Protein: CASKGGPTSSYNEQFF. The chain couples TRBV11-3 to TRBJ2-1; D perhaps matches TRBD2 (5 bases). The CDR3 covers 16 residues. V was cut by 7 bases and J by 0 bases, with 16 bases left in between. Germline CDR1 and CDR2: SGHNT and YENEEA.